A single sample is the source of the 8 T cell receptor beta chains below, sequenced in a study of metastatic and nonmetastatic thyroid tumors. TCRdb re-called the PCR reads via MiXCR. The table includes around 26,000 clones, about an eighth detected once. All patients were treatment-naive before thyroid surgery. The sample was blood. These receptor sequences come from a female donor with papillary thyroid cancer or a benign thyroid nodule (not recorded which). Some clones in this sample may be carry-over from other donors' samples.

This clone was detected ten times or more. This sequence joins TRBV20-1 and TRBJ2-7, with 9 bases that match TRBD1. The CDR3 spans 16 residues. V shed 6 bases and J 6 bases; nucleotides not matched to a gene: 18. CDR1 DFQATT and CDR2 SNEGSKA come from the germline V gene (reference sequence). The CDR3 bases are TGCAGTGCCACCATCACCAGACAGGGGGATTGGAGCGAGCAGTACTTC. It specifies CSATITRQGDWSEQYF.

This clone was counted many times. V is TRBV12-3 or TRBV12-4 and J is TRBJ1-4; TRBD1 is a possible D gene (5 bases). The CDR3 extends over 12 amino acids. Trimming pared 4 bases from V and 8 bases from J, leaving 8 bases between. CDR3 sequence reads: CASSWDLEKLFF. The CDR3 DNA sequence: TGTGCCAGCAGTTGGGACTTGGAAAAACTGTTTTTT.

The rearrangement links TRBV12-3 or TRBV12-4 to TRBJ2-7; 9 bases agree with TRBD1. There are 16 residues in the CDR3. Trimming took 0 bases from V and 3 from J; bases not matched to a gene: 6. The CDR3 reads CASSLAGGTGYYEQYF. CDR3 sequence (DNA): TGTGCCAGCAGTTTAGCGGGGGGGACAGGGTACTACGAGCAGTACTTC.

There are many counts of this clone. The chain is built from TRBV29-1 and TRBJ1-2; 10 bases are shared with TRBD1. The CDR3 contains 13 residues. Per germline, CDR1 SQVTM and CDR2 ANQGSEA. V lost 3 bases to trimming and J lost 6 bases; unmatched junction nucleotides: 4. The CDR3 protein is CSVDGQGVDGYTF. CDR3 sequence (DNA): TGCAGCGTTGATGGACAGGGGGTGGATGGCTACACCTTC.

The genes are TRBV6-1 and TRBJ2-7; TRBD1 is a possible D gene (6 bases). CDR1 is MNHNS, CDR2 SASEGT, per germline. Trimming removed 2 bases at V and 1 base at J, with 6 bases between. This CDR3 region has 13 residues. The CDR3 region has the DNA TGTGCCAGCAGTGAAAGGGGGTCCTACGAGCAGTACTTC. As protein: CASSERGSYEQYF.

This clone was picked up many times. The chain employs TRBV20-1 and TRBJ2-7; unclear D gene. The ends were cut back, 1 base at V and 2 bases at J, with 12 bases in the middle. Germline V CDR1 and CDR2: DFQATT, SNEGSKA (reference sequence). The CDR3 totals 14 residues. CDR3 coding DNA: TGCAGTGCTAGAGGCGTTCGCGGTACCTACGAGCAGTACTTC. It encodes CSARGVRGTYEQYF.

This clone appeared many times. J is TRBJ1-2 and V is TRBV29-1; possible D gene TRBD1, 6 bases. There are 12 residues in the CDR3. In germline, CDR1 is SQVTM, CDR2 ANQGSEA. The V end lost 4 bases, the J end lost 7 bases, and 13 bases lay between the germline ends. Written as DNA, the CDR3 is TGCAGCGTTGTCGAACAGGGAGGTGGCTACACCTTC. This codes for CSVVEQGGGYTF.

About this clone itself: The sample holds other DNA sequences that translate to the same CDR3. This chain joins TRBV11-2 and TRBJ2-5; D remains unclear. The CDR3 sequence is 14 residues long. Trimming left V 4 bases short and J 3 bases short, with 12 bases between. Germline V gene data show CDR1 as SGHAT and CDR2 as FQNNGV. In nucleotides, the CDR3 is TGTGCCAGCAGCTCAGAGTGGAGAGAAGAGACCCAGTACTTC. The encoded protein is CASSSEWREETQYF. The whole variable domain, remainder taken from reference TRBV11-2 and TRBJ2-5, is EAGVAQSPRYKIIEKRQSVAFWCNPISGHATLYWYQQILGQGPKLLIQFQNNGVVDDSQLPKDRFSAERLKGVDSTLKIQPAKLEDSAVYLCASSSEWREETQYFGPGTRLLVL.